Below are 24 T cell receptor beta chains sequenced from a single sample in a study of T-cell reconstitution after alpha-beta-depleted transplantation in children. A TCRbeta library incorporating unique molecular identifiers was prepared. TCRdb reanalysed the PCR reads using MiXCR and keeps one entry per CDR3 protein. This sample has fewer than 120,000 distinct CDR3 sequences, with 10% found just once. Sequencing used PBMCs from the stem cell graft donor, obtained from the stem cell graft. The receptors come from a human donor who donated a stem cell graft to a child with acute lymphoblastic leukemia.

The chain couples TRBV4-1 to TRBJ2-1, with 11 bases that match TRBD2. The CDR3 spans 18 residues. Germline values: CDR1 MGHRA, CDR2 YSYEKL. V lost 10 bases and J lost 4; bases outside the gene matches: 18. The CDR3 spells CATSMRATSGGRYNEQFF. CDR3 DNA sequence: TGCGCCACTTCAATGAGGGCAACTAGCGGGGGCCGATACAATGAGCAGTTCTTC.

This clonotype came up a few times. The rearrangement uses TRBV19 and TRBJ2-3; TRBD2 agrees at 10 bases. Germline V gene data show CDR1 as LNHDA and CDR2 as SQIVND (reference sequence). Trimming removed 5 bases from V and 0 bases from J; junction bases left unmatched: 5. CDR3 length: 16 residues. The CDR3 loop is CASSGWTSGSTDTQYF. The CDR3 DNA is TGTGCCAGTAGTGGATGGACTAGCGGCAGCACAGATACGCAGTATTTT.

This clonotype was seen at least ten times. The chain uses TRBV20-1 and TRBJ2-5; a possible D gene is TRBD2 (5 bases). Germline V gene lookup returns CDR1 DFQATT and CDR2 SNEGSKA (reference sequence). This CDR3 has 14 amino acids. V lost 5 bases and J lost 5, with 18 bases in between. DNA for the CDR3: TGCAGTGCTCCCAGTTCCGGACTGGGGGAGACCCAGTACTTC. Translated: CSAPSSGLGETQYF.

This clonotype was counted at least ten times. The rearrangement links TRBV7-9 to TRBJ2-1; 10 bases agree with TRBD1. CDR1 is SEHNR and CDR2 is FQNEAQ in the germline V gene (reference sequence). The CDR3 has 16 amino acids. The J segment lost 0 bases and the V segment lost 4 bases, leaving 3 bases of the junction unmatched. The CDR3 DNA reads TGTGCCAGCAGCTCTAGGGACAGGGGCTCCTACAATGAGCAGTTCTTC. This translates into CASSSRDRGSYNEQFF.

Many counts were recorded for this clonotype. The chain joins TRBV7-2 to TRBJ2-1; TRBD1 is a possible D gene (5 bases). V dropped 1 base and J dropped 4 bases, with 11 bases sitting between them. The germline gives CDR1 SGHTA, CDR2 FQGNSA. The CDR3 is made up of 15 amino acids. CDR3 loop: CASSLEGAAYNEQFF. CDR3 bases: TGTGCCAGCAGCTTAGAAGGGGCCGCATACAATGAGCAGTTCTTC.

Many counts were recorded for this clonotype. V usage is TRBV5-1 and J usage is TRBJ2-7, with TRBD1 matching over 12 bases. The germline gives CDR1 SGHRS, CDR2 YFSETQ. The trim removed 4 bases at V and 2 bases at J, leaving 4 bases unmatched. This CDR3 has 15 amino acids. CDR3 DNA: TGCGCCAGCAGCCCGGGACAGGGGGCCACCTACGAGCAGTACTTC. It codes for CASSPGQGATYEQYF. Full variable domain (remainder filled in from reference TRBV5-1 and TRBJ2-7): KAGVTQTPRYLIKTRGQQVTLSCSPISGHRSVSWYQQTPGQGLQFLFEYFSETQRNKGNFPGRFSGRQFSNSRSEMNVSTLELGDSALYLCASSPGQGATYEQYFGPGTRLTVT.

There are many counts of this clonotype. The rearrangement links TRBV5-5 to TRBJ2-3, with D possibly TRBD1 on 5 matching bases. In germline, CDR1 is SGHKS, CDR2 YYEKEE (reference sequence). The CDR3 has 16 amino acids. V was clipped by 0 bases and J by 0 bases, with 11 bases between them. DNA of the CDR3: TGTGCCAGCAGCTTGGTTTCCCAGGGTAGCACAGATACGCAGTATTTT. This gives the protein CASSLVSQGSTDTQYF.

The sample holds many counts of this clonotype. The CDR3 nucleotides read TGCGCCAGCAGACTTGGCTCGGGCCTCGAGCGGGCTTTCTTT. Protein sequence: CASRLGSGLERAFF. The chain joins TRBV5-1 to TRBJ1-1; no reliable D call. The germline CDR1 and CDR2 sequences are SGHRS and YFSETQ. The CDR3 contains 14 residues. V lost 5 bases to trimming and J lost 11 bases, with 22 bases between them.

This clonotype appeared many times. The chain links TRBV27 to TRBJ2-7, with 9 bases identical to TRBD1. The CDR3 contains 14 residues. CDR1 is MNHEY and CDR2 is SMNVEV in the germline V gene (reference sequence). V was pared by 5 bases and J by 7 bases, with 9 bases of the junction left unmatched. The CDR3 DNA is TGTGCCAGCAGTACTTGGACAGGGGTTGGGGAGCAGTACTTC. Protein sequence: CASSTWTGVGEQYF.

This clonotype was detected many times. V usage is TRBV7-2 and J usage is TRBJ1-1, with D perhaps matching TRBD1 (6 bases). The CDR3 runs to 14 residues. The germline CDR1 and CDR2 sequences are SGHTA and FQGNSA. Trimming took 6 bases from V and 7 from J, leaving 18 bases between them. As DNA, the CDR3 is TGTGCCAGCAGACTTTTAGGGGGTGGGAGTGAAGCTTTCTTT. As protein: CASRLLGGGSEAFF.

In this sample, this clonotype turned up a few times. V usage is TRBV30 and J usage is TRBJ1-2; 7 nucleotides line up with TRBD1. J lost 4 bases, V lost 3 bases, and 5 bases had no gene match. Germline V gene lookup returns CDR1 GTSNPN and CDR2 SVGIG (reference sequence). This CDR3 contains 13 residues. This CDR3 reads CAWSAQGFYGYTF. The CDR3 DNA sequence: TGTGCCTGGAGCGCACAGGGGTTCTATGGCTACACCTTC.

This clonotype was found many times. The chain uses TRBV7-2 and TRBJ1-4, with a possible D match to TRBD1 (5 bases). From germline, CDR1 is SGHTA and CDR2 FQGNSA. V was trimmed by 4 bases and J by 0 bases, leaving 12 bases between them. This CDR3 is built from 16 residues. CDR3 residues: CASSSTVFATNEKLFF. The CDR3 DNA reads as TGTGCCAGCAGCTCGACAGTTTTTGCAACTAATGAAAAACTGTTTTTT.

On this clonotype itself: A much larger clone sits a single nucleotide away, making a read error possible. The chain links TRBV18 to TRBJ2-4; D is possibly TRBD2 (5 bases). The CDR3 length is 16 residues. Germline V lookup: CDR1 KGHSH, CDR2 LQKENI. Between the trimmed V and J ends, which lost 2 bases and 0 bases, there was a span of 11 bases. The CDR3: CASSPSEGPAKNIQYF. CDR3 nucleotides: TGTGCCAGCTCACCATCTGAGGGCCCAGCCAAAAACATTCAGTACTTC.

This clonotype has ten or more counts. The chain employs TRBV29-1 and TRBJ2-7, with D perhaps matching TRBD2 (5 bases). Trimming shortened V by 2 bases and J by 5 bases, and 13 bases separated the two germline ends. In germline, CDR1 is SQVTM, CDR2 ANQGSEA. The CDR3 extends over 13 amino acids. Here the CDR3 reads CSVEPPGWDEQYF. In nucleotides, the CDR3 is TGCAGCGTTGAACCCCCGGGGTGGGACGAGCAGTACTTC.

This clonotype was detected ten times or more. The chain combines TRBV12-3 or TRBV12-4 with TRBJ2-3; TRBD1 agrees at 7 bases. The CDR3 sequence is 17 residues long. Trimming took 6 bases from V and 2 from J; bases not matched to a gene: 14. CDR3 DNA: TGTGCCAGCAGCTCCGGGCGCGACAGGGCCTTCACAGATACGCAGTATTTT. This translates into CASSSGRDRAFTDTQYF.

At least ten counts were recorded for this clonotype. The CDR3, as DNA: TGCGCCAGCAGCCAAGGATTACAGAACTTCCAAGAGACCCAGTACTTC. It encodes CASSQGLQNFQETQYF. The genes are TRBV4-3 and TRBJ2-5, with unresolved D. Germline V gives CDR1 LGHNA, CDR2 YSLEER. V was pared by 1 base and J by 1 base, with 13 bases between. This CDR3 contains 16 residues.

Many counts were recorded for this clonotype. The chain joins TRBV7-8 to TRBJ1-5; possibly TRBD1 for D (6 bases). Per germline, CDR1 SGHVS and CDR2 FQNEAQ. Trimming shortened V by 2 bases and J by 1 base, and 9 bases separated the two germline ends. The length of the CDR3 is 15 residues. This chain's CDR3 is CASSLNGQSNQPQHF. In nucleotides, the CDR3 is TGTGCCAGCAGCTTAAACGGACAGAGCAATCAGCCCCAGCATTTT.

This clonotype was picked up many times. The V gene is TRBV15, the J gene TRBJ2-1, with D unresolved. Trimming took 0 bases from V and 7 from J, leaving 13 bases between them. The CDR3 sequence is 15 residues long. Germline-derived CDR1 and CDR2 are LNHNV and YYDKDF (reference sequence). CDR3 region: CATSRDSVRGNEQFF. The CDR3 region has the DNA TGTGCCACCAGCAGAGATTCCGTTCGAGGAAATGAGCAGTTCTTC. Variable domain in full (rest from reference TRBV15 and TRBJ2-1): DAMVIQNPRYQVTQFGKPVTLSCSQTLNHNVMYWYQQKSSQAPKLLFHYYDKDFNNEADTPDNFQSRRPNTSFCFLDIRSPGLGDTAMYLCATSRDSVRGNEQFFGPGTRLTVL.

The table lists this clonotype with many counts. The chain joins TRBV27 to TRBJ2-5; TRBD2 is a possible D gene (5 bases). The CDR3 runs to 14 residues. V was clipped by 3 bases and J by 4 bases, with 12 bases between them. CDR1 MNHEY and CDR2 SMNVEV come from the germline V gene (reference sequence). CDR3 coding DNA: TGTGCCAGCAGTTTTTGGGCAGGAGGAGAGACCCAGTACTTC. It encodes CASSFWAGGETQYF.

A word on this clonotype: A read error is possible here, since a much larger clone lies one base away. The chain has TRBV18 and TRBJ1-3, with D hard to call. Looked up from germline, CDR1 is KGHSH and CDR2 is LQKENI. The CDR3 loop spans 17 amino acids. The CDR3 DNA is TGTGCCATCTCACAATCAATCTCCGGCAGATTTGGAAACACCATATATTTT. Protein: CAISQSISGRFGNTIYF.

This clonotype was picked up many times. This chain links TRBV20-1 with TRBJ2-1; 10 bases line up with TRBD2. This CDR3 has 16 amino acids. Trimming removed 0 bases from V and 9 bases from J; junction bases left unmatched: 11. Germline lookup yields CDR1 DFQATT and CDR2 SNEGSKA (reference sequence). The CDR3 loop is CSARDFLAGVKGEQFF. The CDR3 DNA reads as TGCAGTGCTAGAGATTTCCTAGCGGGAGTTAAGGGTGAGCAGTTCTTC.

This clonotype was detected many times. The V call is TRBV5-5, the J call TRBJ2-7; TRBD1 aligns across 9 bases. Looked up from germline, CDR1 is SGHKS and CDR2 is YYEKEE (reference sequence). CDR3 length: 15 amino acids. V lost 4 bases and J lost 1; bases outside the gene matches: 6. In nucleotides, the CDR3 is TGTGCCAGCAGCCCAGGGGACAGGGTTTCCTACGAGCAGTACTTC. Protein product: CASSPGDRVSYEQYF.

As concerns this clonotype: A much more abundant neighbour one base away suggests this may be a read error. The chain recombines TRBV11-1 with TRBJ2-7; D unclear. Germline lookup yields CDR1 SGHAT and CDR2 FQDESV (reference sequence). V was shortened by 8 bases and J by 5 bases, with 13 bases between the two germline ends. The length of the CDR3 is 12 residues. The CDR3: CASRYGFDEQYF. CDR3 sequence (DNA): TGTGCCAGCCGCTATGGTTTCGACGAGCAGTACTTC.

This clonotype was recorded at least ten times. V is TRBV6-5 and J is TRBJ1-2, with D hard to call. Between the trimmed V and J ends, which lost 5 bases and 4 bases, there was a span of 8 bases. The CDR3 consists of 12 residues. The V gene's germline CDR1 is MNHEY and CDR2 SVGAGI. This CDR3 reads CASSDQTYGYTF. The CDR3 coding sequence is TGTGCCAGCAGTGACCAGACCTATGGCTACACCTTC.